This T cell receptor beta chain stems from a study of blood T cells in healthy people across ages. Findings of the study overall: The recorded TCR beta diversity per million T cells decreased in a roughly linear manner with age.

J gave up 0 bases and V 6 bases, and 8 bases lay outside the gene matches. This CDR3 has 14 residues. CDR1 DFQATT and CDR2 SNEGSKA come from the germline V gene (reference sequence). A J-beta primer mix and a sample-barcoded 5' primer were used in a second PCR of about 7 to 12 cycles. TCRdb itself ran the 5' RACE reads through MiXCR, one entry per CDR3 protein. Counted here are approximately 800,000 distinct CDR3 sequences, roughly 50% occurring once; the ten biggest clones make up roughly two fifths. Concerning this clonotype itself: The antigen remains unidentified.

The sample was blood. The chain employs TRBV20-1 and TRBJ2-7, with 7 positions matching TRBD1. The sequence was obtained from a man older than 75 in good health. CDR3 residues: CSAQRDSNSYEQYF. DNA of the CDR3: TGCAGTGCGCAACGGGACAGCAACTCCTACGAGCAGTACTTC.